The clone carrying this T cell receptor (beta chain) has a handful of counts. This sample is drawn from a study of ipilimumab plus nivolumab after autologous stem cell transplantation. Looking at the study overall: A median of 8 nivolumab and five or six ipilimumab doses were given. Both relapsed and primary refractory DLBCL were included.

Germline CDR1 is SGHTA and CDR2 is FQGNSA. Trimming cost V 2 bases and J 7 bases, with 5 bases left between them. The CDR3 contains 12 residues. Method: immunoSEQ multiplex PCR; TCRdb's copy keeps in-frame clones and lacks some. The sample lists around 19,000 clones, roughly four fifths occurring once. This specimen consisted of PBMCs, obtained in a trial of ipilimumab plus nivolumab as post-transplant consolidation. J is TRBJ2-2 and V is TRBV7-2; D remains ambiguous. This clonotype was obtained from a male donor with diffuse large B-cell lymphoma. Here the CDR3 reads CASSLWNGELFF. The CDR3 nucleotides read TGTGCCAGCAGCTTATGGAACGGGGAGCTGTTTTTT.